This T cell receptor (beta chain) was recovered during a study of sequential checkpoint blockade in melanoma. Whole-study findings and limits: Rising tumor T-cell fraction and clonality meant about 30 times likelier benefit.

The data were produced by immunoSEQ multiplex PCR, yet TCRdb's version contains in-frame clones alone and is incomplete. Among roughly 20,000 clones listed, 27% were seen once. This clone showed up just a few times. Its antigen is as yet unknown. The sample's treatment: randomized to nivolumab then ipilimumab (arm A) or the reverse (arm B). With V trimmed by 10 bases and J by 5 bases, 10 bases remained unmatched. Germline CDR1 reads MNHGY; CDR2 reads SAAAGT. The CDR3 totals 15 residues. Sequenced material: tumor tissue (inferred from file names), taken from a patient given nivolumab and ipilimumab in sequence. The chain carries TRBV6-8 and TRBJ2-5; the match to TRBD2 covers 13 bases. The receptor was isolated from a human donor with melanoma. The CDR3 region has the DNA TGTGCCACCACAGCCGGGACTAGCGGGGCTGAGACCCAGTACTTC. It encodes CATTAGTSGAETQYF.